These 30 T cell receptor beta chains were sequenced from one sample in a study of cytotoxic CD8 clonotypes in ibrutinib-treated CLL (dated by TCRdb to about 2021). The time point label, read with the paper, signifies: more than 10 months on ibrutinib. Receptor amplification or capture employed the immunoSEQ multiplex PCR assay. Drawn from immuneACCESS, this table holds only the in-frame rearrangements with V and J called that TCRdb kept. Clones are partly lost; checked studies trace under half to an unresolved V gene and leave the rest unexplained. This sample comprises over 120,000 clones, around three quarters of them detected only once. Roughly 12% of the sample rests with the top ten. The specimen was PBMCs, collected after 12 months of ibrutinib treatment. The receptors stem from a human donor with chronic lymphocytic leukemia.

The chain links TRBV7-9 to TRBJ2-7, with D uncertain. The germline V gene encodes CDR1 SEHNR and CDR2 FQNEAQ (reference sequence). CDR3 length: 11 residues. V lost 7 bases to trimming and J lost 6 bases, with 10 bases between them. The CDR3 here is CASTQGLEQYF. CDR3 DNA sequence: TGTGCCAGCACCCAAGGGCTCGAGCAGTACTTC.

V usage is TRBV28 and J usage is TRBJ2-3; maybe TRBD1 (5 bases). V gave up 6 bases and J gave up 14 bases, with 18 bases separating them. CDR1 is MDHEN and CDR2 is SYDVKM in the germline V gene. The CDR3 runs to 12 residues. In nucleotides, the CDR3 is TGTGCCAGCAGCAGGCAGGAAATTCAGGGGTATTTT. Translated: CASSRQEIQGYF.

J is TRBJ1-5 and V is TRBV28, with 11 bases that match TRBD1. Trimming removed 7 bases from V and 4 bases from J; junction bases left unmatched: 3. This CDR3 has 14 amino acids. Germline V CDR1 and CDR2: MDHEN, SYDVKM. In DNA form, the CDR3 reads TGTGCCAGCAACGGACAGGGGGCGAATCAGCCCCAGCATTTT. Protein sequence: CASNGQGANQPQHF.

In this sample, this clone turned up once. The CDR3 sequence: CASSPRGGAYEQYF. DNA for the CDR3: TGTGCCAGCAGCCCCCGTGGGGGGGCCTACGAGCAGTACTTC. The chain couples TRBV7-2 to TRBJ2-7, with TRBD2 matching 7 bases. There are 14 residues in the CDR3. Germline V gene sequence: CDR1 SGHTA, CDR2 FQGNSA. J lost 2 bases, V lost 5 bases, and 6 bases had no gene match.

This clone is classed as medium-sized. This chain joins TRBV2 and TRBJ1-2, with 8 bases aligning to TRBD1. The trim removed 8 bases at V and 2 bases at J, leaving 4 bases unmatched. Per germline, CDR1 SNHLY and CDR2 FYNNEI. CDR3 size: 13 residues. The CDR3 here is CASSGQENYGYTF. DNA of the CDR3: TGTGCCAGCTCGGGACAGGAAAACTATGGCTACACCTTC.

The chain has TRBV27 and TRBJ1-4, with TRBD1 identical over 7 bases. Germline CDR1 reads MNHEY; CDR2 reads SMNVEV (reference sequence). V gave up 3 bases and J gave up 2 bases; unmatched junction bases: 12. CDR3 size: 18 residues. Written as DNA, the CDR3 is TGTGCCAGCAGTTTTGGGACAGACGCCCTGTCGACTAATGAAAAACTGTTTTTT. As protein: CASSFGTDALSTNEKLFF.

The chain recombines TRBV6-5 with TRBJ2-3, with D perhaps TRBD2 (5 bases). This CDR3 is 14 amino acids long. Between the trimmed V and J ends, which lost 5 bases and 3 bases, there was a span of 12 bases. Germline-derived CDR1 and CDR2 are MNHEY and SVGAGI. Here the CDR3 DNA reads TGTGCCAGCAGTACACGGCTAGCAACAGATACGCAGTATTTT. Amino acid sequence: CASSTRLATDTQYF.

The CDR3 bases are TGTGCCAGCAGTTACTCCTACGACAGGGGCGAGCAGTACTTC. Its translation: CASSYSYDRGEQYF. The V call is TRBV6-6, the J call TRBJ2-7, with TRBD1 matching over 8 bases. J was trimmed by 6 bases and V by 0 bases; bases with no gene match: 4. CDR1 and CDR2 (germline): MNHNY, SVGAGI (reference sequence). This CDR3 is built from 14 residues.

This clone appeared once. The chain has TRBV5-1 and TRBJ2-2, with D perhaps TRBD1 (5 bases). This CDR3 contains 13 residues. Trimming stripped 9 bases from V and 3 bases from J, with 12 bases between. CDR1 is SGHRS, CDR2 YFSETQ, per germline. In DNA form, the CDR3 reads TGCGCCACCCTCGGACAAGACACCGGGGAGCTGTTTTTT. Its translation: CATLGQDTGELFF.

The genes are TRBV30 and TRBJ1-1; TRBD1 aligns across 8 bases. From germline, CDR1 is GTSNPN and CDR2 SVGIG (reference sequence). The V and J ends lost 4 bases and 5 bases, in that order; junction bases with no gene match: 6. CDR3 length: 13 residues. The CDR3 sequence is CAWTLQGGTEAFF. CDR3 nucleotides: TGTGCCTGGACCCTACAGGGGGGAACTGAAGCTTTCTTT.

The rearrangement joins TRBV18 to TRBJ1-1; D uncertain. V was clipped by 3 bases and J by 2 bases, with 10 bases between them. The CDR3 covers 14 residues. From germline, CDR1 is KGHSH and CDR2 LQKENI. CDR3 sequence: CASSPGRPNTEAFF. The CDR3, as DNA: TGTGCCAGCTCACCGGGGAGGCCTAACACTGAAGCTTTCTTT.

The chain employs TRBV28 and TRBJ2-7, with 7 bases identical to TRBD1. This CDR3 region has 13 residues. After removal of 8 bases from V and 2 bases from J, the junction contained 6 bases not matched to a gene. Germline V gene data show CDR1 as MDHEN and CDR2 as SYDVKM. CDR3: CASRNRGPYEQYF. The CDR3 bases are TGTGCCAGCCGAAACAGGGGACCCTACGAGCAGTACTTC.

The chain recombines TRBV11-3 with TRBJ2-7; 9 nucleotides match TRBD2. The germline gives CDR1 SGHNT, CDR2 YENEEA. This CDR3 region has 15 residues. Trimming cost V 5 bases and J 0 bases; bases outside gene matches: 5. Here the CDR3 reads CASSIQAGGSYEQYF. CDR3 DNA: TGTGCCAGCAGCATTCAAGCGGGAGGCTCCTACGAGCAGTACTTC.

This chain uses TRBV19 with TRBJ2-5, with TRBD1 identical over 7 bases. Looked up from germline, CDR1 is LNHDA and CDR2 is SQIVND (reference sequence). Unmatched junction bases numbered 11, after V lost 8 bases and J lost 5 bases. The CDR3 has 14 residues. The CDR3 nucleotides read TGTGCCAGTCGGGACAGAGGTTTCGAGGAGACCCAGTACTTC. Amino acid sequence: CASRDRGFEETQYF.

Written as DNA, the CDR3 is TGTGCCAGCAGCGGAGCCACAGGGGATCAAGAGACCCAGTACTTC. Protein sequence: CASSGATGDQETQYF. The chain joins TRBV5-4 to TRBJ2-5, with 7 bases matching TRBD1. The CDR3 consists of 15 residues. After removal of 4 bases from V and 2 bases from J, the junction contained 8 bases not matched to a gene. CDR1 and CDR2 (germline): SGHNT, YYREEE (reference sequence). Full variable domain (rest looked up from reference TRBV5-4 and TRBJ2-5): ETGVTQSPTHLIKTRGQQVTLRCSSQSGHNTVSWYQQALGQGPQFIFQYYREEENGRGNFPPRFSGLQFPNYSSELNVNALELDDSALYLCASSGATGDQETQYFGPGTRLLVL.

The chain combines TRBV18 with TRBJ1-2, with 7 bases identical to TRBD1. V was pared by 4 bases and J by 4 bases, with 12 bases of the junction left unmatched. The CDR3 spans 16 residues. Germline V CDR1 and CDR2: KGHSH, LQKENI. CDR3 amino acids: CASSRYPTGESYGYTF. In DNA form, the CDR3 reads TGTGCCAGCTCACGCTACCCTACAGGGGAGAGCTATGGCTACACCTTC. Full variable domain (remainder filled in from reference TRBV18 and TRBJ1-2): NAGVMQNPRHLVRRRGQEARLRCSPMKGHSHVYWYRQLPEEGLKFMVYLQKENIIDESGMPKERFSAEFPKEGPSILRIQQVVRGDSAAYFCASSRYPTGESYGYTFGSGTRLTVV.

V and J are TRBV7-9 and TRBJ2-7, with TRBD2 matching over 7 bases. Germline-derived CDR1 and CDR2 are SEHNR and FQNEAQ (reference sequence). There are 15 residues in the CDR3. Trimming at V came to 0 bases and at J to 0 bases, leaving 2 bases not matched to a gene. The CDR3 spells CASSLAGGPSYEQYF. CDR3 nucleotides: TGTGCCAGCAGCTTAGCGGGAGGGCCCTCCTACGAGCAGTACTTC.

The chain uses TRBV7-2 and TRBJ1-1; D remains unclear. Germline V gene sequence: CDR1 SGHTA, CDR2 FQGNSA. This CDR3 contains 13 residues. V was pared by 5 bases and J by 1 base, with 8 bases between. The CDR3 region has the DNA TGTGCCAGCAGCCCGCCAGCGAACACTGAAGCTTTCTTT. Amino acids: CASSPPANTEAFF.

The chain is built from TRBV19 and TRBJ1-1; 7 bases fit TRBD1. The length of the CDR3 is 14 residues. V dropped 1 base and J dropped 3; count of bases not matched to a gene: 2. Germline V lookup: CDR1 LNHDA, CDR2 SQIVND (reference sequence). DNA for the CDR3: TGTGCCAGTAGTATAGGACAGGGTGACACTGAAGCTTTCTTT. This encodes CASSIGQGDTEAFF.

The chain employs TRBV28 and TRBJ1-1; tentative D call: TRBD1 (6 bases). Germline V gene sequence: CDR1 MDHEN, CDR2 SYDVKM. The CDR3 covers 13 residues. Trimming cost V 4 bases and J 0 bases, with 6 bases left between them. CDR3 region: CASSYRVNTEAFF. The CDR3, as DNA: TGTGCCAGCAGTTACAGGGTGAACACTGAAGCTTTCTTT.

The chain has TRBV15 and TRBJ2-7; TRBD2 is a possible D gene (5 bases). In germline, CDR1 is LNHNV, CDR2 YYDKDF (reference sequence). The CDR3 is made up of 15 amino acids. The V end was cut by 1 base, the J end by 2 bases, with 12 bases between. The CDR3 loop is CATSRGGFTPYEQYF. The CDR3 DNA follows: TGTGCCACCAGCAGAGGAGGGTTTACCCCCTACGAGCAGTACTTC.

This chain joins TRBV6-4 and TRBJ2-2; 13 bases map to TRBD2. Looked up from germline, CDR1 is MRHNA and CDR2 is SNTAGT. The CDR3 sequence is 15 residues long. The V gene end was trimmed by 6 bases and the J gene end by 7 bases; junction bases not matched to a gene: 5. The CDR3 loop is CASSRLAGGLGELFF. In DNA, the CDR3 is TGTGCCAGCAGCCGACTAGCGGGAGGCCTCGGGGAGCTGTTTTTT.

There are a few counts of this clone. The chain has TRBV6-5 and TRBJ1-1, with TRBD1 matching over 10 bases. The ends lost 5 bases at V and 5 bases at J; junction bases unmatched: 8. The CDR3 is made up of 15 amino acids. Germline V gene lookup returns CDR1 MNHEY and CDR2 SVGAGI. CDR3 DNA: TGTGCCAGCAGTCCGACAGGGGGCGCTTGGACTGAAGCTTTCTTT. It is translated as CASSPTGGAWTEAFF.

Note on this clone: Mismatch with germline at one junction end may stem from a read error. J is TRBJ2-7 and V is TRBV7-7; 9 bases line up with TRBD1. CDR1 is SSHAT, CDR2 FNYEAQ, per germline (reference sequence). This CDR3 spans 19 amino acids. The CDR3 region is CASNKYLARDRVYFHEQYF. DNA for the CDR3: TGTGCTAGCAACAAATATCTGGCCCGGGACAGGGTGTATTTCCACGAGCAGTACTTC. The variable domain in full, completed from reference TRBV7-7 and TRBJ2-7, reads GAGVSQSPRYKVTKRGQDVTLRCDPISSHATLYWYQQALGQGPEFLTYFNYEAQPDKSGLPSDRFSAERPEGSISTLTIQRTEQRDSAMYRCASNKYLARDRVYFHEQYFGPGTRLTVT.

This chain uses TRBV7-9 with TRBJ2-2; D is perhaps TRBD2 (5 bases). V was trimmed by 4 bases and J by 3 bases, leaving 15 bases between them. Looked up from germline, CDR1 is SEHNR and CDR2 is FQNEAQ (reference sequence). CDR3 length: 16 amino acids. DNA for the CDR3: TGTGCCAGCAGCTATATGGGAACAGCGGACACCGGGGAGCTGTTTTTT. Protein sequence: CASSYMGTADTGELFF.

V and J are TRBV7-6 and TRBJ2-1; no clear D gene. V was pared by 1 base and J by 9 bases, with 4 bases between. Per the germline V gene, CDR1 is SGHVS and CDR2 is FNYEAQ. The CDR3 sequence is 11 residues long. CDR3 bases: TGTGCCAGCAGCTTAGGGTCTGAGCAGTTCTTC. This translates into CASSLGSEQFF.

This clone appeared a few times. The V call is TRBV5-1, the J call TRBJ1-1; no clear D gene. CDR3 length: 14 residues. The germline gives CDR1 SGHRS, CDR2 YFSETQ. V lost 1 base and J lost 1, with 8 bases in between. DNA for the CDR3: TGCGCCAGCAGCTTGACGTCCGGGAACACTGAAGCTTTCTTT. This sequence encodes CASSLTSGNTEAFF.

The CDR3 nucleotides are TGTGCCAGCAGCCAAGGGGGTTTGCAGTTCTTC. Its translation: CASSQGGLQFF. V is TRBV7-3 and J is TRBJ2-1; D possibly corresponds to TRBD1 (6 bases). The V gene's germline CDR1 is SGHTA and CDR2 FQGTGA. CDR3 length: 11 residues. Trimming took off 5 bases at V and 12 bases at J, with 11 bases between the two ends. Full variable domain (missing parts from reference TRBV7-3 and TRBJ2-1): GAGVSQTPSNKVTEKGKYVELRCDPISGHTALYWYRQSLGQGPEFLIYFQGTGAADDSGLPNDRFFAVRPEGSVSTLKIQRTERGDSAVYLCASSQGGLQFFGPGTRLTVL.

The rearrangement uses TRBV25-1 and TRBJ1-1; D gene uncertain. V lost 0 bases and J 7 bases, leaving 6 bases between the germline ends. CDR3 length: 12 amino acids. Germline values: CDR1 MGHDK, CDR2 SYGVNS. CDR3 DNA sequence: TGTGCCAGCAGTGAATACTCTAATGAAGCTTTCTTT. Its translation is CASSEYSNEAFF. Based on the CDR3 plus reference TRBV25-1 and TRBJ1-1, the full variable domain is EADIYQTPRYLVIGTGKKITLECSQTMGHDKMYWYQQDPGMELHLIHYSYGVNSTEKGDLSSESTVSRIRTEHFPLTLESARPSHTSQYLCASSEYSNEAFFGQGTRLTVV.

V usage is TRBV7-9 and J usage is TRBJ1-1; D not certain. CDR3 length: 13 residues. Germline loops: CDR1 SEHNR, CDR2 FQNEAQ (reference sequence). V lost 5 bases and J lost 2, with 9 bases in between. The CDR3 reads CASSPDANTEAFF. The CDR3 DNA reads TGTGCCAGCAGCCCGGACGCCAACACTGAAGCTTTCTTT.